This T cell receptor (beta chain) was retrieved from a study of T cell responses to AZD1222 COVID-19 vaccine (TCRdb year 2021). Background for the entire study: AZD1222 recipients whose second dose came at about 4 weeks and those whose second dose came at about 12 weeks were combined into one group, since spike-specific TCR depth and breadth did not differ between the two schedules. Enrollment into the trials was organized by age into subgroups of 18-55, 56-69 and 70-plus years, and those subgroups contained around 150, 28 and 57 TCR-sequenced participants, respectively. TCR sequencing covered fewer than 250 trial participants: 200 to 210 given two doses of AZD1222 and approximately 25 given two doses of MenACWY control vaccine. Beyond this particular receptor, the publication reports: In the small 56-69-year group, the increase in depth fell short of significance, most likely because of low power. Nearly half of unique spike-specific TCRs reportedly recognized epitopes outside regions mutated in the B.1.351 and B.1.1.7 variants. CD4 TCRs associated with the vaccine covered the entire spike protein, and the dominant responses were in regions 160-218 and 743-854. Because no day 14 peak-response samples were available, the repertoires could be characterized only after the peak T cell response. After two AZD1222 doses, both the breadth and the depth of spike-specific TCRs were significantly higher than at day 0 and than in MenACWY recipients. Participants were mostly white British, with more females than males. The authors suggested clonal diversity may have been underestimated. Conclusions about previously exposed vaccinees are limited because only five or six AZD1222 recipients were SARS-CoV-2 seropositive at baseline.

The germline V gene yields SGHTA for CDR1 and FQGNSA for CDR2. Measured from the cysteine to the phenylalanine, the CDR3 is 15 residues long. Only CDR3 DNA remains: 45 bases, in frame from the first base. Germline trimming amounts to 5 bases on V and 2 bases on J, with 5 as the count of junction bases outside the gene matches. This clone was counted once. Its antigen remains unidentified. Per-base qualities were not stored, and no clone one base away is much larger. The CDR3 regions of human TCRbeta chains were subjected to immunosequencing. The authors' pipeline ran thus. Repertoire TCRs were checked for matches against a reference library of SARS-CoV-2-specific TCRs that had been generated using the MIRA antigen-specificity platform. Breadth was defined as the fraction of unique TCRs that were SARS-CoV-2-associated, and depth was defined as the fraction of total T cells that were SARS-CoV-2-associated. Using the MIRA data, each spike-specific TCR was assigned both to the spike region to which the TCR was reactive and to a CD4 or CD8 class. Log10-transformed breadth and depth values were compared by one-way ANOVA with Sidak's multiple comparisons tests. What TCRdb holds here is the immuneACCESS table cut down to in-frame rearrangements. Part of the clones is not present; checked against another copy, under half of the missing clones reflect an unresolved V gene, and the others are unexplained. V and J calls and clone size are as listed in that table; D and trimming were resolved from the DNA. Across this sample there are about 100,000 clones, with roughly 90% seen only once. The ten largest clones capture 1.8% of the sample.

The time point label for this specimen denotes: baseline before first vaccination. Vaccinee samples came from UK trials COV001 and COV002, including a single-blind randomized controlled phase 2/3 trial of AZD1222 (ChAdOx1 nCoV-19) in healthy adults. For TCRbeta chain sequencing, PBMC samples from trial participants were taken at day 0 and at day 28 after the second dose. The sequence was collected from an adult in good health. The rearrangement combines TRBV7-2 with TRBJ2-2, with 7 bases aligning to TRBD1. The sequenced sample was peripheral blood, obtained on day 0 of AZD1222 vaccination. For the CDR3, the sequence is CASSPWTGNTGELFF. In nucleotide form, the sequence is TGTGCCAGCAGCCCGTGGACAGGAAACACCGGGGAGCTGTTTTTT. Here the CDR3 is joined to the reference TRBV7-2 and TRBJ2-2 genes, and the full variable domain is: GAGVSQSPSNKVTEKGKDVELRCDPISGHTALYWYRQSLGQGLEFLIYFQGNSAPDKSGLPSDRFSAERTGGSVSTLTIQRTQQEDSAVYLCASSPWTGNTGELFFGEGSRLTVL.